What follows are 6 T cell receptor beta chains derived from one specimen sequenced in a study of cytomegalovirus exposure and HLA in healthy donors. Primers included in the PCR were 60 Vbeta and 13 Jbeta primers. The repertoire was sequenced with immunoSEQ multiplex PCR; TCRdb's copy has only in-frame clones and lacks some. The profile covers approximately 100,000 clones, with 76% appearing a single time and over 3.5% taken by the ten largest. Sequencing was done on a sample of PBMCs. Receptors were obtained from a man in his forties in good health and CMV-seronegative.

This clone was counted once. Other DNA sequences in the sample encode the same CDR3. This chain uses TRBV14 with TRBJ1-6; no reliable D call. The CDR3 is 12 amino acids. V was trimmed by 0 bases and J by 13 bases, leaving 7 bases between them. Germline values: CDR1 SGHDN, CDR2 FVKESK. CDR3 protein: CASSQDLSPLHF. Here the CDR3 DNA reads TGTGCCAGCAGCCAAGATCTGTCCCCCCTCCACTTT.

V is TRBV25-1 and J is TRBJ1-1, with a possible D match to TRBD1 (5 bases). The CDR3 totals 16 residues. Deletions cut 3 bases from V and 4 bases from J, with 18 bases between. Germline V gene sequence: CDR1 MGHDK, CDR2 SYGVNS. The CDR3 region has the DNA TGTGCCAGCAGTGATTTCGGAGCGGGGCTGGTCACTGAAGCTTTCTTT. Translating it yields CASSDFGAGLVTEAFF.

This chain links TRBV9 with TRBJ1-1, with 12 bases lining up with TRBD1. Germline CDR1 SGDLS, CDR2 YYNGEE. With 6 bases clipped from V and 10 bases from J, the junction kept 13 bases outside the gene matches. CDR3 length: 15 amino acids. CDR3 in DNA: TGTGCCAGCACGGGGGAGGGACAGGGGGCCTCTGGAGCTTTCTTT. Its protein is CASTGEGQGASGAFF. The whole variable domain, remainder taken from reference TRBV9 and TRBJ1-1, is DSGVTQTPKHLITATGQRVTLRCSPRSGDLSVYWYQQSLDQGLQFLIQYYNGEERAKGNILERFSAQQFPDLHSELNLSSLELGDSALYFCASTGEGQGASGAFFGQGTRLTVV.

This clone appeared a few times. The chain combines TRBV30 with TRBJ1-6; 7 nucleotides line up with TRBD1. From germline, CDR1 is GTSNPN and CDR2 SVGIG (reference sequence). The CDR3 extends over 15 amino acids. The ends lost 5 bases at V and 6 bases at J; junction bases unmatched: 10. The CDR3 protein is CAWLARGTANSPLHF. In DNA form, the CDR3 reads TGTGCCTGGCTAGCTAGGGGGACAGCTAATTCACCCCTCCACTTT.

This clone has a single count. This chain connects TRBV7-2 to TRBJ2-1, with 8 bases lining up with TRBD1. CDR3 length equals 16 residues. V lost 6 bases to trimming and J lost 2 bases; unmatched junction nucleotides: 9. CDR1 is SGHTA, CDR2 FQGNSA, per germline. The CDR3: CASSSSAGGAYNEQFF. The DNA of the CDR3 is TGTGCCAGCAGTTCCTCCGCAGGGGGCGCCTACAATGAGCAGTTCTTC.

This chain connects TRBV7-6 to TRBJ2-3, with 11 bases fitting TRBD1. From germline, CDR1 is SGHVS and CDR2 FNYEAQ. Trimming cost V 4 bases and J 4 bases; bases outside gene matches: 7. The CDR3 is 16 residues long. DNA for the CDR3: TGTGCCAGCAGCTCGCTGGGGGGACAGGGGGCAGATACGCAGTATTTT. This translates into CASSSLGGQGADTQYF.